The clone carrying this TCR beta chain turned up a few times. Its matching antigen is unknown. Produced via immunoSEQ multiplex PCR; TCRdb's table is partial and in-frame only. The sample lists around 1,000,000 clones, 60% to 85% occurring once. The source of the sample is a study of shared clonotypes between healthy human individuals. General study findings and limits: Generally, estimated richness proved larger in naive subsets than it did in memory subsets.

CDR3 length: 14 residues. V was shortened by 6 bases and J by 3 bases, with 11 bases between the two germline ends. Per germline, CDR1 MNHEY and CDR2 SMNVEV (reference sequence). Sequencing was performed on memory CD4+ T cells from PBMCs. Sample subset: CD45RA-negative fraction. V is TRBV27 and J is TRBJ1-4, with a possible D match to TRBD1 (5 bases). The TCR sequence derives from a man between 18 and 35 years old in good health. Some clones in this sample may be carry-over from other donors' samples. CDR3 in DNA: TGTGCCAGCAGCCGGGGGGGGGCTAATGAAAAACTGTTTTTT. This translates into CASSRGGANEKLFF.